Presented here are 25 T cell receptor beta chains from one specimen sequenced in a study of identical twins. From the 5' RACE reads, TCRdb called clonotypes with MiXCR, one entry per CDR3 protein. The table has a few hundred thousand distinct CDR3 sequences, 7.5% to 10% seen once. These data were also filed under a second study, of yellow fever vaccine responses in identical twins.

Source material: PBMCs. These TCRs come from a young woman in good health.

The J gene is TRBJ2-2, the V gene TRBV7-2; D may be TRBD2 (7 bases). Per germline, CDR1 SGHTA and CDR2 FQGNSA. Deletions cut 2 bases from V and 3 bases from J, with 13 bases between. The CDR3 has 16 amino acids. The DNA of the CDR3 is TGTGCCAGCAGCTTAATTGGCGGGGGCGACACCGGGGAGCTGTTTTTT. Its translation: CASSLIGGGDTGELFF.

This clonotype was observed at least ten times. The chain links TRBV5-1 to TRBJ2-1; TRBD1 aligns across 8 bases. Trimming at V came to 0 bases and at J to 1 base, leaving 12 bases not matched to a gene. The germline V gene has CDR1 SGHRS and CDR2 YFSETQ. The length of the CDR3 is 19 residues. The CDR3 loop reads CASSLETLAGGMSYNEQFF. The DNA for the CDR3 is TGCGCCAGCAGCTTGGAAACCCTAGCAGGGGGCATGTCCTACAATGAGCAGTTCTTC. The full variable domain, with the rest looked up from reference TRBV5-1 and TRBJ2-1, is KAGVTQTPRYLIKTRGQQVTLSCSPISGHRSVSWYQQTPGQGLQFLFEYFSETQRNKGNFPGRFSGRQFSNSRSEMNVSTLELGDSALYLCASSLETLAGGMSYNEQFFGPGTRLTVL.

This clonotype was seen ten or more times. V and J are TRBV7-2 and TRBJ1-4; D remains ambiguous. The V and J ends lost 2 bases and 8 bases respectively, with 3 bases between them. Per the germline V gene, CDR1 is SGHTA and CDR2 is FQGNSA. The CDR3 extends over 11 amino acids. CDR3 in DNA: TGTGCCAGCAGCTTATCGGAAAAACTGTTTTTT. This codes for CASSLSEKLFF.

This clonotype has a handful of counts. The rearrangement uses TRBV19 and TRBJ2-5, with D tentatively TRBD2 (6 bases). CDR1 LNHDA and CDR2 SQIVND come from the germline V gene (reference sequence). This CDR3 has 13 residues. Trimming removed 6 bases at V and 5 bases at J, with 13 bases between. CDR3 loop: CASSAIRGETQYF. The CDR3 region has the DNA TGTGCCAGTAGCGCGATACGGGGGGAGACCCAGTACTTC. Full variable domain (remainder filled in from reference TRBV19 and TRBJ2-5): DGGITQSPKYLFRKEGQNVTLSCEQNLNHDAMYWYRQDPGQGLRLIYYSQIVNDFQKGDIAEGYSVSREKKESFPLTVTSAQKNPTAFYLCASSAIRGETQYFGPGTRLLVL.

The V gene is TRBV6-1, the J gene TRBJ2-2; D remains unclear. The germline V gene encodes CDR1 MNHNS and CDR2 SASEGT. The CDR3 has 14 amino acids. The V end lost 5 bases, the J end lost 0 bases, and 7 bases lay between the germline ends. In nucleotides, the CDR3 is TGTGCCAGCAGTCAGAAAGCGAACACCGGGGAGCTGTTTTTT. It specifies CASSQKANTGELFF.

The sample holds a few counts of this clonotype. This chain connects TRBV7-9 to TRBJ1-1; maybe TRBD1 (6 bases). Germline CDR1 is SEHNR and CDR2 is FQNEAQ (reference sequence). This CDR3 is 17 amino acids long. Trimming took off 5 bases at V and 0 bases at J, with 19 bases between the two ends. The chain's CDR3 is CASSRGGLEGMNTEAFF. The DNA for the CDR3 is TGTGCCAGCAGCCGTGGGGGGCTAGAAGGAATGAACACTGAAGCTTTCTTT.

The chain uses TRBV10-3 and TRBJ1-6; a weak D match, TRBD1 (5 bases). V lost 4 bases and J lost 7, with 11 bases in between. The germline CDR1 and CDR2 sequences are ENHRY and SYGVKD. This CDR3 has 14 amino acids. The DNA of the CDR3 is TGTGCCATCAGTGTTGGGGGTGAGAATTCACCCCTCCACTTT. Translating it yields CAISVGGENSPLHF.

The rearrangement links TRBV20-1 to TRBJ2-7, with TRBD2 identical over 11 bases. J gave up 6 bases and V 0 bases, and 13 bases lay outside the gene matches. The CDR3 runs to 17 residues. From germline, CDR1 is DFQATT and CDR2 SNEGSKA (reference sequence). CDR3 DNA: TGCAGTGCTAGAGATATCACTAGCGGGAGTATCCCGCTCGAGCAGTACTTC. This gives the protein CSARDITSGSIPLEQYF.

The sample holds many counts of this clonotype. The genes are TRBV4-3 and TRBJ2-3; D possibly corresponds to TRBD2 (6 bases). Per germline, CDR1 LGHNA and CDR2 YSLEER. V gave up 0 bases and J gave up 2 bases, with 12 bases separating them. The length of the CDR3 is 16 residues. The CDR3 sequence is CASSQDTPGDTDTQYF. CDR3 nucleotide sequence: TGCGCCAGCAGCCAAGATACCCCGGGGGACACAGATACGCAGTATTTT.

V is TRBV5-5 and J is TRBJ2-7; D may be TRBD1 (6 bases). In germline, CDR1 is SGHKS, CDR2 YYEKEE (reference sequence). This CDR3 contains 15 residues. V was trimmed by 4 bases and J by 3 bases, leaving 17 bases between them. CDR3 loop: CASSIQGPTFYEQYF. CDR3 sequence (DNA): TGTGCCAGCAGCATACAGGGTCCCACCTTCTACGAGCAGTACTTC.

A few counts support this clonotype. The V gene is TRBV6-1, the J gene TRBJ1-4; D might be TRBD1 (6 bases). The V end lost 6 bases, the J end lost 6 bases, and 14 bases lay between the germline ends. Per germline, CDR1 MNHNS and CDR2 SASEGT. CDR3 length: 14 amino acids. Here the CDR3 DNA reads TGTGCCAGCAGAGGAACAGGGTGGCATGAAAAACTGTTTTTT. Translating it yields CASRGTGWHEKLFF.

The chain recombines TRBV18 with TRBJ2-7; D ambiguous. The CDR3 totals 14 residues. Germline CDR1 reads KGHSH; CDR2 reads LQKENI. The germline V and J ends were trimmed by 0 bases and 6 bases, with 12 bases remaining between them. The CDR3 spells CASSPPIPSFEQYF. In DNA form, the CDR3 reads TGTGCCAGCTCACCACCAATACCTAGTTTCGAGCAGTACTTC.

At least ten counts were recorded for this clonotype. The chain employs TRBV12-3 or TRBV12-4 and TRBJ1-6; the D gene is possibly TRBD1 (6 bases). Between the trimmed V and J ends, which lost 5 bases and 7 bases, there was a span of 18 bases. The CDR3 loop spans 16 amino acids. The CDR3 coding sequence is TGTGCCAGCAGTCCCCACGGACAGTCCTCGAATTCACCCCTCCACTTT. It is translated as CASSPHGQSSNSPLHF.

This sequence joins TRBV5-1 and TRBJ2-7; D perhaps matches TRBD2 (6 bases). V dropped 4 bases and J dropped 2 bases, with 16 bases sitting between them. The CDR3 totals 15 residues. CDR1 and CDR2 from the germline V gene are SGHRS and YFSETQ. The CDR3 loop is CASSTTGVKAYEQYF. The CDR3 DNA reads as TGCGCCAGCAGCACCACGGGGGTAAAAGCCTACGAGCAGTACTTC. Full variable domain (outside the CDR3, taken from reference TRBV5-1 and TRBJ2-7): KAGVTQTPRYLIKTRGQQVTLSCSPISGHRSVSWYQQTPGQGLQFLFEYFSETQRNKGNFPGRFSGRQFSNSRSEMNVSTLELGDSALYLCASSTTGVKAYEQYFGPGTRLTVT.

Worth noting for this clonotype: A much larger clonotype is one base distant, so this may be a read error. The V and J genes are TRBV12-3 or TRBV12-4 and TRBJ2-1; 7 bases line up with TRBD2. The CDR3 loop spans 16 amino acids. The chain's CDR3 is CASSLQTGGGYNGQFF. The CDR3 nucleotides are TGTGCCAGCAGTCTGCAGACTGGCGGGGGATACAATGGGCAGTTCTTC.

This clonotype came up many times. The chain combines TRBV9 with TRBJ2-3; 9 bases agree with TRBD1. The CDR3 length is 16 residues. Germline V gene lookup returns CDR1 SGDLS and CDR2 YYNGEE. After removal of 4 bases from V and 2 bases from J, the junction contained 8 bases not matched to a gene. The CDR3: CASSPQTGGDTDTQYF. DNA for the CDR3: TGTGCCAGCAGCCCACAGACAGGGGGGGACACAGATACGCAGTATTTT.

This clonotype was seen ten or more times. The genes are TRBV12-3 or TRBV12-4 and TRBJ2-1, with 11 bases identical to TRBD2. The CDR3 runs to 17 residues. Trimming removed 3 bases from V and 5 bases from J; junction bases left unmatched: 9. CDR3 loop: CASSLTSGARDDNEQFF. CDR3 DNA: TGTGCCAGCAGTTTGACTAGCGGGGCGAGGGATGACAATGAGCAGTTCTTC.

This clonotype was found many times. V is TRBV27 and J is TRBJ2-1, with unresolved D. Germline V lookup: CDR1 MNHEY, CDR2 SMNVEV (reference sequence). Trimming took off 7 bases at V and 1 base at J, with 11 bases between the two ends. The CDR3 loop spans 14 amino acids. The CDR3 DNA sequence: TGTGCCAGCACTCTTCCGAGATCCTACAATGAGCAGTTCTTC. Its translation: CASTLPRSYNEQFF.

This clonotype was seen many times. The CDR3 bases are TGCAGTGCTAGGGGGTCGGGGCTCTACGAGCAGTACTTC. It specifies CSARGSGLYEQYF. The chain carries TRBV20-1 and TRBJ2-7, with D perhaps given as TRBD1 or TRBD2 (5 bases each). The length of the CDR3 is 13 residues. CDR1 DFQATT and CDR2 SNEGSKA come from the germline V gene (reference sequence). The ends were cut back, 3 bases at V and 3 bases at J, with 12 bases in the middle.

The chain recombines TRBV6-1 with TRBJ2-7, with 8 bases matching TRBD1. The CDR3 extends over 13 amino acids. Germline CDR1 reads MNHNS; CDR2 reads SASEGT. After removal of 6 bases from V and 6 bases from J, the junction contained 7 bases not matched to a gene. The chain's CDR3 is CASRPGQGSEQYF. As DNA, the CDR3 is TGTGCCAGCAGGCCCGGACAGGGAAGCGAGCAGTACTTC.

This clonotype was found many times. In DNA form, the CDR3 reads TGTGCCAGCAGCGTCTTTGATGGGGGGCCGTCCGGGGAGCTGTTTTTT. Translation: CASSVFDGGPSGELFF. The rearrangement uses TRBV9 and TRBJ2-2, with D perhaps assigned TRBD1 or TRBD2 (6 bases each). The CDR3 totals 16 residues. Germline values: CDR1 SGDLS, CDR2 YYNGEE. V gave up 2 bases and J gave up 6 bases, with 17 bases separating them.

This clonotype was detected only a few times. This chain uses TRBV12-3 or TRBV12-4 with TRBJ1-2; 9 bases line up with TRBD1. The CDR3 is made up of 16 amino acids. After removal of 6 bases from V and 2 bases from J, the junction contained 10 bases not matched to a gene. CDR3 loop: CASSSDTGGGNYGYTF. The DNA of the CDR3 is TGTGCCAGCAGCTCCGATACAGGGGGCGGGAACTATGGCTACACCTTC.

The genes are TRBV25-1 and TRBJ2-2; D may be TRBD1 (7 bases). Germline loops: CDR1 MGHDK, CDR2 SYGVNS. The CDR3 sequence is 15 residues long. The V and J ends lost 3 bases and 4 bases respectively, with 12 bases between them. The CDR3 DNA follows: TGTGCCAGCAGTGATCGTCAGGGGGGCACCGGGGAGCTGTTTTTT. This encodes CASSDRQGGTGELFF.

The V call is TRBV19, the J call TRBJ2-7, with 7 bases lining up with TRBD1. Trimming at V came to 5 bases and at J to 7 bases, leaving 17 bases not matched to a gene. The CDR3 is 16 amino acids. Germline CDR1 reads LNHDA; CDR2 reads SQIVND (reference sequence). CDR3 nucleotide sequence: TGTGCCAGTAGTCCACGACAGGGCGGTTCTAAAAGGGAGCAGTACTTC. Translating gives CASSPRQGGSKREQYF.

This clonotype appeared many times. The chain has TRBV20-1 and TRBJ2-5; 7 positions agree with TRBD2. With 0 bases clipped from V and 5 bases from J, the junction kept 21 bases outside the gene matches. This CDR3 spans 19 amino acids. Germline V gene sequence: CDR1 DFQATT, CDR2 SNEGSKA (reference sequence). The CDR3 DNA is TGCAGTGCTAGAGATTACGACCGGCGGATGACGGGGGGTAGGGAGACCCAGTACTTC. It specifies CSARDYDRRMTGGRETQYF.